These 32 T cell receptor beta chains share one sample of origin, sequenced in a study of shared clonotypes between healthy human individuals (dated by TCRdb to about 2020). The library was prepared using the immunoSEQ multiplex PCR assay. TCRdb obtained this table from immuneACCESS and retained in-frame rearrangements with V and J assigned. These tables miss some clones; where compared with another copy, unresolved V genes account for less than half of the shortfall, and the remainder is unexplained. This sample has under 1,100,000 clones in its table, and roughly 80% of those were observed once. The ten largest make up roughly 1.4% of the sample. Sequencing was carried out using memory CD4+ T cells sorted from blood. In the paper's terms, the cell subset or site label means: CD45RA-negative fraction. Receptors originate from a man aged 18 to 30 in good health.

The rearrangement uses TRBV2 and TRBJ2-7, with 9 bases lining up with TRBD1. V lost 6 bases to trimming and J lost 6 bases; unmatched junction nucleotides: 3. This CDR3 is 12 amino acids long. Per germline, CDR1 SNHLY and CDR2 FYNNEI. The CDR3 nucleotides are TGTGCCAGCAGCCCGACAGGGGGCGAGCAGTACTTC. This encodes CASSPTGGEQYF.

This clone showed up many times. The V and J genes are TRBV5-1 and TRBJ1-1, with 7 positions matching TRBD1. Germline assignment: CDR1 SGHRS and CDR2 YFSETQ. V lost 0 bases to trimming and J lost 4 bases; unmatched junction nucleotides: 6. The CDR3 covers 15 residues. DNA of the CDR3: TGCGCCAGCAGCTTGGATCTTGCAGGGGGCACTGAAGCTTTCTTT. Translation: CASSLDLAGGTEAFF.

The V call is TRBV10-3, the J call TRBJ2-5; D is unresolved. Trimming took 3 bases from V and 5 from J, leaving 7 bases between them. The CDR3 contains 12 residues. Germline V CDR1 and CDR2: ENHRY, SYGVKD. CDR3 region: CAISDVGETQYF. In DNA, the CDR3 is TGTGCCATCAGTGATGTGGGGGAGACCCAGTACTTC.

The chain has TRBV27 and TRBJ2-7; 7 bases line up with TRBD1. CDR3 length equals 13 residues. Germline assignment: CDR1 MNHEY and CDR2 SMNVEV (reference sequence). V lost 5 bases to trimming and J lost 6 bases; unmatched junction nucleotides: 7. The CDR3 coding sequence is TGTGCCAGCAGTCCCAGACAGGGCTCCGAGCAGTACTTC. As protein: CASSPRQGSEQYF.

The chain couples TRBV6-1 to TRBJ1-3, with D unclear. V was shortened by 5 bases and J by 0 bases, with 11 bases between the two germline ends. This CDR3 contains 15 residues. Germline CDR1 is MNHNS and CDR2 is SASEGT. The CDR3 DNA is TGTGCCAGCAGTACCTCGACGGGCTCTGGAAACACCATATATTTT. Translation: CASSTSTGSGNTIYF.

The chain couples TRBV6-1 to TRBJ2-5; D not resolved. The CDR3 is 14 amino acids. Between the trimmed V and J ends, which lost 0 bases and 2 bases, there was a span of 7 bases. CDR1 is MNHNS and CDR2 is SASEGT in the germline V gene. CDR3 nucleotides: TGTGCCAGCAGTGAAGCGGCACTACAAGAGACCCAGTACTTC. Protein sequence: CASSEAALQETQYF.

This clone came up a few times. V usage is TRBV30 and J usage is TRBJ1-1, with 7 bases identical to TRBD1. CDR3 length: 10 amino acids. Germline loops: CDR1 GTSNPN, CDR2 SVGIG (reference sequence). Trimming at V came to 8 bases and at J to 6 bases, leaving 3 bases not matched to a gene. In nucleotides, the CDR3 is TGTGCCGGACAGGATTCTGAAGCTTTCTTT. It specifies CAGQDSEAFF.

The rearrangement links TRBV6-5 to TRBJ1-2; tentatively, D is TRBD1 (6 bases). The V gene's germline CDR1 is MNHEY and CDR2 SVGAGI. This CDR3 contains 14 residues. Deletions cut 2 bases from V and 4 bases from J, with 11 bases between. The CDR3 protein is CASSYGGTTYGYTF. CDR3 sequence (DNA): TGTGCCAGCAGTTACGGCGGGACAACCTATGGCTACACCTTC.

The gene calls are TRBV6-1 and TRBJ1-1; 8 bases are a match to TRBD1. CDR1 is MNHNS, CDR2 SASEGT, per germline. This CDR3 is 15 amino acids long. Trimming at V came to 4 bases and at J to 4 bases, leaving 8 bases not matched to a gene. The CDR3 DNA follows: TGTGCCAGCAGTGGCCGACAGGGGAAAGTCACTGAAGCTTTCTTT. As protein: CASSGRQGKVTEAFF.

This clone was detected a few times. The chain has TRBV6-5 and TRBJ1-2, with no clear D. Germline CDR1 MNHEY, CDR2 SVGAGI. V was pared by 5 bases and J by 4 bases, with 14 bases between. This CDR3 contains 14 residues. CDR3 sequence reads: CASSTHGIGYGYTF. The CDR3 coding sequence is TGTGCCAGCAGTACCCACGGAATCGGCTATGGCTACACCTTC.

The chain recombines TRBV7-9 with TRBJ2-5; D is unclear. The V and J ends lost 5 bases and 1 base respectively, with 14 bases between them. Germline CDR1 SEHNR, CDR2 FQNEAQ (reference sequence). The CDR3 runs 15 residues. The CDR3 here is CASSPRPSFQETQYF. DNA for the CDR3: TGTGCCAGCAGCCCCCGCCCCAGTTTCCAAGAGACCCAGTACTTC.

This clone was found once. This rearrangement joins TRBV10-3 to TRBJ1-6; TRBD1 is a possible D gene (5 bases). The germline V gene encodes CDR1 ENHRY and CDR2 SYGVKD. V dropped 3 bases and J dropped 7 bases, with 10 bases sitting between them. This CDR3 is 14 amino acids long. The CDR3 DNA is TGTGCCATCAGTGATGGGGGTAGGAATTCACCCCTCCACTTT. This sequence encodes CAISDGGRNSPLHF.

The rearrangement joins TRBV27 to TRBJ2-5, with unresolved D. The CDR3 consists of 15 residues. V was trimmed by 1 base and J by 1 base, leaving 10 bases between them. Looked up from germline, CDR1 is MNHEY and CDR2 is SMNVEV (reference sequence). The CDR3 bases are TGTGCCAGCAGTTTATTGGCGAGAGCCCAAGAGACCCAGTACTTC. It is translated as CASSLLARAQETQYF.

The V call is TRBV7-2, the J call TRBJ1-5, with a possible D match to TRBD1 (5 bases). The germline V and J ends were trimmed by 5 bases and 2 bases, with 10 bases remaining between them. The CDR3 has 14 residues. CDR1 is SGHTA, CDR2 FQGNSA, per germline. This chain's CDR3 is CASSEGLRNQPQHF. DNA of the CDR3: TGTGCCAGCAGCGAGGGACTTCGCAATCAGCCCCAGCATTTT.

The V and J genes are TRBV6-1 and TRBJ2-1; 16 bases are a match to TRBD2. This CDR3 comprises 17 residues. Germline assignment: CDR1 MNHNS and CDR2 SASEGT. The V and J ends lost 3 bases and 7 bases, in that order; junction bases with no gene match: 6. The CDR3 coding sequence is TGTGCCAGCAGTGACGGGACTAGCGGGGGGGCCGGGAATGAGCAGTTCTTC. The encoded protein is CASSDGTSGGAGNEQFF.

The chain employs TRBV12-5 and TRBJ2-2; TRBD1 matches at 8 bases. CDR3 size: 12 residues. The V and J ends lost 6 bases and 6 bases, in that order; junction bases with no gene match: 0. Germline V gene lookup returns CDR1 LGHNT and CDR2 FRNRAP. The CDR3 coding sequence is TGTGCTAGTGGACAGGGGGCCGGGGAGCTGTTTTTT. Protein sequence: CASGQGAGELFF.

The CDR3: CASSSGFARAQYF. The CDR3 region has the DNA TGTGCCAGCAGTTCAGGATTTGCGCGGGCCCAGTACTTC. The V and J genes are TRBV6-6 and TRBJ2-5, with D maybe TRBD2 (5 bases). Per germline, CDR1 MNHNY and CDR2 SVGAGI (reference sequence). This CDR3 has 13 residues. V lost 4 bases to trimming and J lost 9 bases, with 15 bases between them.

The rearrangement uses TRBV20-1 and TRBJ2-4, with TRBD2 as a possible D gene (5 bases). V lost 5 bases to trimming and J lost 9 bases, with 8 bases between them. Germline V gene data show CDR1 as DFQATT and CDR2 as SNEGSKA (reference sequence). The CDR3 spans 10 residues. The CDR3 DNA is TGCAGTGCTGACGCGGGCATTCAGTACTTC. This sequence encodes CSADAGIQYF.

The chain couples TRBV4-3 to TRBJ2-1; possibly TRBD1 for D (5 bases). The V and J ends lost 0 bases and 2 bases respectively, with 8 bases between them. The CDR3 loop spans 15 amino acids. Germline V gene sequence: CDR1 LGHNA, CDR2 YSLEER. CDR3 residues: CASSQEWGPYNEQFF. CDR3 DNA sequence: TGCGCCAGCAGCCAAGAGTGGGGCCCCTACAATGAGCAGTTCTTC.

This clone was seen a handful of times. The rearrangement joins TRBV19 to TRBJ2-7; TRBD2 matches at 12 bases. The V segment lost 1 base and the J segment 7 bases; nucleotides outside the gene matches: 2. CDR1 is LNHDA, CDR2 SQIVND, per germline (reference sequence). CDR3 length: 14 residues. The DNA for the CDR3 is TGTGCCAGTAGTATAGGCGGACTAGCGGGAGAGCAGTACTTC. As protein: CASSIGGLAGEQYF. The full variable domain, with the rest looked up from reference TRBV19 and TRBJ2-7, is DGGITQSPKYLFRKEGQNVTLSCEQNLNHDAMYWYRQDPGQGLRLIYYSQIVNDFQKGDIAEGYSVSREKKESFPLTVTSAQKNPTAFYLCASSIGGLAGEQYFGPGTRLTVT.

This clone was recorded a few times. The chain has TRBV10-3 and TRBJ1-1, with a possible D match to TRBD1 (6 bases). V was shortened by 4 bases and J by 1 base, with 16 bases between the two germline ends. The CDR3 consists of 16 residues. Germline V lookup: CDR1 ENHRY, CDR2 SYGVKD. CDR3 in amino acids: CAISALEGGRNTEAFF. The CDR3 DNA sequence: TGTGCCATCAGTGCCCTAGAGGGGGGACGGAACACTGAAGCTTTCTTT.

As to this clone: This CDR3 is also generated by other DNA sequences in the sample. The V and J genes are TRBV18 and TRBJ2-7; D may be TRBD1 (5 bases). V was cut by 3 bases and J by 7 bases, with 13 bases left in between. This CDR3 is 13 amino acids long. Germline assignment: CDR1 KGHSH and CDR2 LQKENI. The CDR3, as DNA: TGTGCCAGCTCACCGAGCAGGGTGGGAGAGCAGTACTTC. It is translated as CASSPSRVGEQYF.

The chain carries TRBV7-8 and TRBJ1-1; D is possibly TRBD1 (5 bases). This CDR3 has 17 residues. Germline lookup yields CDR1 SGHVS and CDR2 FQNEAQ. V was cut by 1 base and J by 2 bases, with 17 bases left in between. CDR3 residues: CASSLDSTGRSNTEAFF. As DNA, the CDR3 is TGTGCCAGCAGCTTAGATTCAACAGGCCGGAGTAACACTGAAGCTTTCTTT.

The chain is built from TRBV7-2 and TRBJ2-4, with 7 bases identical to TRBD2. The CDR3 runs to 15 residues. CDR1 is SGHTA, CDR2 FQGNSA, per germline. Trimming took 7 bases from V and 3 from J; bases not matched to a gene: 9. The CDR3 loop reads CASIERGLGKNIQYF. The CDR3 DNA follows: TGTGCCAGCATCGAGCGGGGCCTGGGCAAAAACATTCAGTACTTC.

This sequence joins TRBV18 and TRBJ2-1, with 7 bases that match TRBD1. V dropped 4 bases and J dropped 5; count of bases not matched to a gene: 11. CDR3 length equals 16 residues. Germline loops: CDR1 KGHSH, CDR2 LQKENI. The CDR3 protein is CASSRAGGGKDNEQFF. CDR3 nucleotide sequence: TGTGCCAGCTCACGGGCAGGGGGTGGTAAGGACAATGAGCAGTTCTTC.

The CDR3 reads CASSLNGLRYNEQFF. The CDR3 DNA follows: TGTGCCAGCAGTTTGAATGGACTCAGATACAATGAGCAGTTCTTC. The chain is built from TRBV28 and TRBJ2-1; TRBD2 might be the D (5 bases). Trimming left V 3 bases short and J 4 bases short, with 13 bases between. Germline loops: CDR1 MDHEN, CDR2 SYDVKM. The CDR3 is 15 amino acids.

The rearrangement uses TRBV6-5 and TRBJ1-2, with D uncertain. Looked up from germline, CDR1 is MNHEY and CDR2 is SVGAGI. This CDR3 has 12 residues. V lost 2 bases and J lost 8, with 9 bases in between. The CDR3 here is CASSYTGWGYTF. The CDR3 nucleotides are TGTGCCAGCAGTTACACGGGCTGGGGCTACACCTTC.

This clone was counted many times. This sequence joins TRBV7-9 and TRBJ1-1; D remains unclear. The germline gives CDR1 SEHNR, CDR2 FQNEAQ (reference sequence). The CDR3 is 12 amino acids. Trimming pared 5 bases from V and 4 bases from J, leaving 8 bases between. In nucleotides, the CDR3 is TGTGCCAGCAGCCTACTGACCACTGAAGCTTTCTTT. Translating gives CASSLLTTEAFF.

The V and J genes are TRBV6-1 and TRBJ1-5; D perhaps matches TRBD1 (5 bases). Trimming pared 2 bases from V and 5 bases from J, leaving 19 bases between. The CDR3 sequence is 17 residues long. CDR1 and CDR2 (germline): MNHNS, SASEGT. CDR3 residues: CASSETSRGAMYQPQHF. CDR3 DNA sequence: TGTGCCAGCAGTGAAACATCGCGTGGGGCAATGTATCAGCCCCAGCATTTT.

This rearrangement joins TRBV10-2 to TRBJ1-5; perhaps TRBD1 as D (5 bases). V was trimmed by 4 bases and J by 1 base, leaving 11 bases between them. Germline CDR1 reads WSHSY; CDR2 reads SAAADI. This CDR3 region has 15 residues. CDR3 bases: TGCGCCAGCAGTGCAAGGGGATCGAGCAATCAGCCCCAGCATTTT. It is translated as CASSARGSSNQPQHF.

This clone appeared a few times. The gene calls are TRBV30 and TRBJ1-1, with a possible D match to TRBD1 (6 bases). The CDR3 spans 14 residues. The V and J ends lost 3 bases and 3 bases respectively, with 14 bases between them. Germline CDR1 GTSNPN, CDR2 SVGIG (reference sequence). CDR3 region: CAWRLARGYTEAFF. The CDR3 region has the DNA TGTGCCTGGAGATTGGCCAGGGGTTACACTGAAGCTTTCTTT.

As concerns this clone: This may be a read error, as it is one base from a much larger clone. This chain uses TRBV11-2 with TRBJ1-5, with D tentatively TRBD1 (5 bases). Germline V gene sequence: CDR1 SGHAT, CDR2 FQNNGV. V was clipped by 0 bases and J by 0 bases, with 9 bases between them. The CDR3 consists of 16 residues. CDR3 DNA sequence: TGTGCCAGCAGCTTAGATTGGGGGTATAGCAATCAGCCCCAGCATTTT. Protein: CASSLDWGYSNQPQHF.